The clone carrying this T cell receptor beta chain was seen a few times. What it recognizes is unknown. The data are from a study of CD8 T cells in ankylosing spondylitis. V was trimmed by 2 bases and J by 5 bases, leaving 10 bases between them. The CDR3 contains 14 residues. Germline V lookup: CDR1 LNHNV, CDR2 YYDKDF (reference sequence). TCRdb reanalysed the 5' RACE reads using MiXCR and keeps one entry per CDR3 protein. The sample yields 250,000 to 300,000 distinct CDR3 sequences, around 20% seen once. The study's findings and limits: Significantly higher representation of disease-linked clones was reported for matched ankylosing spondylitis synovial fluid.

Sequenced sample: blood, either unsorted or a sorted T cell fraction (not recorded which). The rearrangement joins TRBV15 to TRBJ2-1; D remains ambiguous. This clonotype originated in a male donor with ankylosing spondylitis or in good health (not recorded which). The CDR3 sequence is CATSRLYPNNEQFF. DNA for the CDR3: TGTGCCACCAGCAGACTCTACCCAAACAATGAGCAGTTCTTC.